Below, 26 T cell receptor beta chains from the same sample are listed, as sequenced in a study of identifying expanded T cells in peripheral blood. Assay: immunoSEQ multiplex PCR; the TCRdb copy retains only in-frame clones and omits some. In the table there are tens of thousands of clones, approximately 80% of which are singletons. Sequencing was performed on blood. These receptor sequences come from a person between 18 and 75 years old in good health.

This clone showed up just once. The V and J genes are TRBV6-5 and TRBJ1-1, with TRBD1 matching 7 bases. Germline assignment: CDR1 MNHEY and CDR2 SVGAGI. The V segment lost 4 bases and the J segment 11 bases; nucleotides outside the gene matches: 16. This CDR3 is 15 amino acids long. For the CDR3, the DNA is TGTGCCAGCAGTTCTACGACAGGGAGAAGGATAGGGGCTTTCTTT. Protein product: CASSSTTGRRIGAFF.

The chain recombines TRBV19 with TRBJ2-2; D call uncertain. Per germline, CDR1 LNHDA and CDR2 SQIVND (reference sequence). V dropped 3 bases and J dropped 6 bases, with 8 bases sitting between them. CDR3 length: 13 amino acids. The CDR3, as DNA: TGTGCCAGTAGTATTGAGGTCGCCGGGGAGCTGTTTTTT. Its translation: CASSIEVAGELFF.

The chain links TRBV20-1 to TRBJ1-2; D might be TRBD1 (5 bases). The V end was cut by 2 bases, the J end by 7 bases, with 8 bases between. CDR1 is DFQATT and CDR2 is SNEGSKA in the germline V gene (reference sequence). The CDR3 covers 11 residues. The CDR3 nucleotides are TGCAGTGCTAGACAGGGTAGTGGCTACACCTTC. Translated, it gives CSARQGSGYTF.

This chain joins TRBV29-1 and TRBJ1-1; TRBD1 agrees at 7 bases. This CDR3 contains 15 residues. CDR1 is SQVTM, CDR2 ANQGSEA, per germline. Germline trimming cut 3 bases from V and 5 bases from J; bases unmatched to any gene: 12. CDR3 in DNA: TGCAGCGTTGAGGACATAAGGACAGGTCGAACTGAAGCTTTCTTT. It codes for CSVEDIRTGRTEAFF.

The V and J genes are TRBV15 and TRBJ2-5; D gene uncertain. V lost 0 bases, J lost 5 bases, and 13 bases lay in between. CDR1 is LNHNV and CDR2 is YYDKDF in the germline V gene (reference sequence). The CDR3 is made up of 15 amino acids. The CDR3 bases are TGTGCCACCAGCAGAGATCCCGGAACCTCTGAGACCCAGTACTTC. Its protein is CATSRDPGTSETQYF.

The chain has TRBV11-1 and TRBJ2-2, with TRBD1 matching 7 bases. Per germline, CDR1 SGHAT and CDR2 FQDESV (reference sequence). Trimming took 7 bases from V and 3 from J; bases not matched to a gene: 5. The CDR3 runs to 14 residues. CDR3 sequence: CASTRGLYTGELFF. In DNA, the CDR3 is TGTGCCAGCACTAGGGGGCTTTACACCGGGGAGCTGTTTTTT.

The count of this clone is one. The J gene is TRBJ1-4, the V gene TRBV29-1; TRBD1 aligns across 8 bases. Germline V gives CDR1 SQVTM, CDR2 ANQGSEA. After removal of 5 bases from V and 8 bases from J, the junction contained 4 bases not matched to a gene. The length of the CDR3 is 12 residues. The CDR3 protein is CSVIGTGEKLFF. CDR3 nucleotides: TGCAGCGTTATCGGGACAGGCGAAAAACTGTTTTTT.

This clone has only one observation. The chain couples TRBV20-1 to TRBJ1-2; D gene uncertain. This CDR3 has 8 residues. Between the trimmed V and J ends, which lost 6 bases and 14 bases, there was a span of 10 bases. Germline loops: CDR1 DFQATT, CDR2 SNEGSKA (reference sequence). CDR3 coding DNA: TGCAGTGCCGGCGTAGAGACCTTC. The encoded protein is CSAGVETF.

Here the CDR3 reads CASRSPGLEGGDTQYF. CDR3 coding DNA: TGTGCCAGCAGGAGCCCGGGACTAGAAGGGGGGGATACGCAGTATTTT. The rearrangement links TRBV27 to TRBJ2-3; 8 nucleotides align to TRBD2. This CDR3 comprises 16 residues. Losses at the gene ends were 6 bases for V and 6 bases for J; bases not matched to a gene: 14. Looked up from germline, CDR1 is MNHEY and CDR2 is SMNVEV (reference sequence).

The sample holds a few counts of this clone. The chain joins TRBV27 to TRBJ1-3; D is uncertain. Germline V lookup: CDR1 MNHEY, CDR2 SMNVEV (reference sequence). Deletions cut 2 bases from V and 9 bases from J, with 11 bases between. The CDR3 is made up of 13 amino acids. DNA of the CDR3: TGTGCCAGCAGTTTACGTGGGTCAGGCACCATATATTTT. Protein: CASSLRGSGTIYF.

The V gene is TRBV2, the J gene TRBJ2-5, with 7 bases that match TRBD2. This CDR3 spans 15 amino acids. Losses at the gene ends were 6 bases for V and 5 bases for J; bases not matched to a gene: 12. Germline V gene lookup returns CDR1 SNHLY and CDR2 FYNNEI. The CDR3 loop is CASRKGGSGQETQYF. The CDR3 nucleotides are TGTGCCAGCAGAAAGGGTGGTAGCGGGCAGGAGACCCAGTACTTC.

The J gene is TRBJ1-1, the V gene TRBV30; TRBD1 might be the D (5 bases). This CDR3 comprises 14 residues. The germline V gene encodes CDR1 GTSNPN and CDR2 SVGIG (reference sequence). Trimming cost V 4 bases and J 1 base, with 13 bases left between them. The CDR3 here is CAWTKGTWNTEAFF. The CDR3 DNA follows: TGTGCCTGGACCAAAGGGACCTGGAACACTGAAGCTTTCTTT. Full variable domain (missing parts from reference TRBV30 and TRBJ1-1): SQTIHQWPATLVQPVGSPLSLECTVEGTSNPNLYWYRQAAGRGLQLLFYSVGIGQISSEVPQNLSASRPQDRQFILSSKKLLLSDSGFYLCAWTKGTWNTEAFFGQGTRLTVV.

This clone has only one observation. The CDR3 nucleotides are TGTGCCAGTAAAGGCTCTGGGGCCAACGTCCTGACTTTC. Protein: CASKGSGANVLTF. The chain uses TRBV19 and TRBJ2-6; D remains unclear. The V and J ends lost 7 bases and 0 bases respectively, with 4 bases between them. Germline V gives CDR1 LNHDA, CDR2 SQIVND (reference sequence). The CDR3 is made up of 13 amino acids.

A note on this clone: The identical CDR3 is also encoded by other nucleotide sequences in the sample. The chain has TRBV5-1 and TRBJ2-3, with D possibly being TRBD1 (6 bases). CDR3 size: 14 residues. The germline V and J ends were trimmed by 2 bases and 2 bases, with 9 bases remaining between them. The germline CDR1 and CDR2 sequences are SGHRS and YFSETQ. The DNA for the CDR3 is TGCGCCAGCAGCTTAGGACAGCTCACAGATACGCAGTATTTT. It is translated as CASSLGQLTDTQYF. The whole variable domain, filled in from reference TRBV5-1 and TRBJ2-3, reads KAGVTQTPRYLIKTRGQQVTLSCSPISGHRSVSWYQQTPGQGLQFLFEYFSETQRNKGNFPGRFSGRQFSNSRSEMNVSTLELGDSALYLCASSLGQLTDTQYFGPGTRLTVL.

This sequence joins TRBV7-2 and TRBJ2-7; perhaps TRBD2 as D (6 bases). CDR1 is SGHTA, CDR2 FQGNSA, per germline. Trimming left V 5 bases short and J 0 bases short, with 11 bases between. CDR3 size: 14 residues. In DNA, the CDR3 is TGTGCCAGCAGCCGGGACTCGCTCTCCTACGAGCAGTACTTC. It specifies CASSRDSLSYEQYF.

The CDR3 DNA reads TGTGCCAGCAACAGGGGGTTGAACACTGAAGCTTTCTTT. Its translation: CASNRGLNTEAFF. The V gene is TRBV6-6, the J gene TRBJ1-1; 8 nucleotides align to TRBD1. V was pared by 7 bases and J by 0 bases, with 1 base of the junction left unmatched. From germline, CDR1 is MNHNY and CDR2 SVGAGI (reference sequence). The CDR3 sequence is 13 residues long.

Only one count was recorded for this clone. The chain links TRBV5-1 to TRBJ1-2; 8 bases fit TRBD1. The CDR3 loop spans 15 amino acids. Looked up from germline, CDR1 is SGHRS and CDR2 is YFSETQ. V dropped 2 bases and J dropped 5; count of bases not matched to a gene: 8. In nucleotides, the CDR3 is TGCGCCAGCAGCTTCTATCAGGGGGCGCGGTATGGCTACACCTTC. Residues: CASSFYQGARYGYTF.

J is TRBJ2-1 and V is TRBV4-3; D uncertain. Trimming removed 0 bases from V and 10 bases from J, with 10 bases in between. CDR3 length equals 13 residues. The germline CDR1 and CDR2 sequences are LGHNA and YSLEER. The CDR3 coding sequence is TGCGCCAGCAGCCAAGATGAAAGGCGAGAGCAGTTCTTC. Amino acid sequence: CASSQDERREQFF.

The J gene is TRBJ2-3, the V gene TRBV11-2; D remains ambiguous. The CDR3 length is 13 residues. V was cut by 3 bases and J by 4 bases, with 8 bases left in between. Germline V gives CDR1 SGHAT, CDR2 FQNNGV. The CDR3 DNA sequence: TGTGCCAGCAGCTTGATAGTCCCAGATACGCAGTATTTT. It translates to CASSLIVPDTQYF.

This clone was counted a single time. This chain joins TRBV4-1 and TRBJ2-3; D is uncertain. The CDR3 is made up of 16 amino acids. V was clipped by 3 bases and J by 0 bases, with 13 bases between them. Germline V gene sequence: CDR1 MGHRA, CDR2 YSYEKL. The chain's CDR3 is CASSQVNLVSTDTQYF. CDR3 sequence (DNA): TGCGCCAGCAGCCAGGTAAACCTTGTGAGCACAGATACGCAGTATTTT.

The chain is built from TRBV18 and TRBJ2-1; D not certain. The germline V and J ends were trimmed by 6 bases and 7 bases, with 10 bases remaining between them. This CDR3 region has 12 residues. Germline lookup yields CDR1 KGHSH and CDR2 LQKENI. The CDR3 loop is CASSLTKNEQFF. CDR3 bases: TGTGCCAGCTCCCTTACTAAGAATGAGCAGTTCTTC.

Only a few counts were recorded for this clone. The chain is built from TRBV10-3 and TRBJ2-1; perhaps TRBD2 as D (5 bases). The CDR3 contains 11 residues. The V and J ends lost 6 bases and 6 bases respectively, with 6 bases between them. CDR1 ENHRY and CDR2 SYGVKD come from the germline V gene. CDR3 sequence reads: CAISRGNEQFF. The CDR3 nucleotides are TGTGCCATCAGCCGGGGCAATGAGCAGTTCTTC.

The chain is built from TRBV19 and TRBJ2-1, with D hard to call. Germline CDR1 and CDR2: LNHDA and SQIVND (reference sequence). This CDR3 contains 11 residues. Trimming took 5 bases from V and 6 from J, leaving 5 bases between them. This CDR3 reads CASSSSNEQFF. DNA of the CDR3: TGTGCCAGTAGTTCTAGCAATGAGCAGTTCTTC.

This chain uses TRBV9 with TRBJ1-3; D gene uncertain. Germline lookup yields CDR1 SGDLS and CDR2 YYNGEE. The CDR3 has 14 amino acids. V was trimmed by 0 bases and J by 0 bases, leaving 4 bases between them. The CDR3 sequence is CASSVENSGNTIYF. The CDR3 DNA sequence: TGTGCCAGCAGCGTAGAGAACTCTGGAAACACCATATATTTT.

This clone was recorded a few times. The chain employs TRBV2 and TRBJ1-1; D may be TRBD1 (5 bases). Germline values: CDR1 SNHLY, CDR2 FYNNEI. This CDR3 is 13 amino acids long. Trimming took off 6 bases at V and 2 bases at J, with 10 bases between the two ends. CDR3 coding DNA: TGTGCCAGCAGCCGAGACAGCAACACTGAAGCTTTCTTT. Translation: CASSRDSNTEAFF.

CDR3: CASRNRDSETQYF. In DNA, the CDR3 is TGTGCCAGCAGGAACAGGGATAGTGAGACCCAGTACTTC. This sequence joins TRBV25-1 and TRBJ2-5; tentative D call: TRBD1 (6 bases). Germline CDR1 is MGHDK and CDR2 is SYGVNS. This CDR3 region has 13 residues. V dropped 6 bases and J dropped 5 bases, with 13 bases sitting between them.